This TCR beta chain was obtained from a study of beta chain features in type 1 diabetes. Notes on the study in general: In these data, an HLA type influence on TCRB rearrangement remained unresolved. There was a moderate but significant shortening of TCRB CDR3s in all four CD4+ subsets of Type 1 diabetes patients.

Each of the CD4+ naive, central memory, regulatory and stem cell-like memory populations was sorted via CD45RO/CCR7/CD25/CD127/CD95/CD27. This clone was detected a few times. What it binds is unknown. Germline CDR1 and CDR2: ENHRY and SYGVKD. V was pared by 6 bases and J by 7 bases, with 16 bases between. The CDR3 contains 14 residues. Reverse transcribing all isolated RNA meant expressed TCRB transcripts were sequenced. TCRdb's table, derived via immunoSEQ multiplex PCR, lists solely in-frame clones and lacks some. The data show hundreds of thousands of clones, with around 15% seen just once and 0.02% to 0.025% held by the top ten.

This sequence was found in a man between 18 and 29 years old with type 1 diabetes. Sample: naive CD4+ T cells from blood. V usage is TRBV10-3 and J usage is TRBJ1-5, with D possibly being TRBD1 (5 bases). Written as DNA, the CDR3 is TGTGCCATCAGCGGGGAGGGGCCAAGCCAGCCCCAGCATTTT. Encoded protein: CAISGEGPSQPQHF.